The clone carrying this T cell receptor (beta chain) has a count of ten or more. The antigen remains unidentified. This entry comes from a study of CD8 T cells in ankylosing spondylitis. Study-wide points: As reported, disease-linked clones showed significant enrichment in matched ankylosing spondylitis synovial fluid. Peripheral blood held disease-linked clones only at relatively low frequency, and these were CD8+. Typical of ankylosing spondylitis blood, it appeared, was a TCR beta motif of seven to nine highly homologous variants. Some motif variants had been reported before (in reactive arthritis synovial fluid and blood).

The TCR beta libraries were generated through quantitative 5'-RACE incorporating molecular barcodes. TCRdb passed the 5' RACE reads through MiXCR, listing each CDR3 protein once. In the table there are 250,000 to 350,000 distinct CDR3 sequences, roughly 8% of which are singletons. CDR3 length: 13 residues. V lost 3 bases, J lost 4 bases, and 10 bases lay in between. Per germline, CDR1 MGHRA and CDR2 YSYEKL. This chain links TRBV4-1 with TRBJ2-7; perhaps D is TRBD1 or TRBD2 (6 bases each). This receptor was taken from a male donor with ankylosing spondylitis. The sample was blood, either unsorted or a sorted T cell fraction (not recorded which). CDR3 protein: CASSQEGHYEQYF. The CDR3 DNA reads as TGCGCCAGCAGCCAGGAGGGACATTACGAGCAGTACTTC.